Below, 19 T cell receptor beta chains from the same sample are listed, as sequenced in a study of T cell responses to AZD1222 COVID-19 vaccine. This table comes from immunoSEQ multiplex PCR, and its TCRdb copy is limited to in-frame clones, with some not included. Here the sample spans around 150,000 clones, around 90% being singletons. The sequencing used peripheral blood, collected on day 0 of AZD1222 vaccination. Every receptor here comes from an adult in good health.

CDR3 in DNA: TGTGCCAGCAGCCCCCAGGGGGCTGTGCAGCCCCAGCATTTT. Protein product: CASSPQGAVQPQHF. V is TRBV18 and J is TRBJ1-5; 8 positions match TRBD1. The ends lost 8 bases at V and 7 bases at J; junction bases unmatched: 10. The CDR3 spans 14 residues. The V gene's germline CDR1 is KGHSH and CDR2 LQKENI.

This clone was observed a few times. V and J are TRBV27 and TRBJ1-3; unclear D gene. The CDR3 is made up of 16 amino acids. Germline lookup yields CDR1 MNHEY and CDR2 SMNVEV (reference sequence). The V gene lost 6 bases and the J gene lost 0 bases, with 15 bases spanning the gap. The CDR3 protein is CASSPGFATSGNTIYF. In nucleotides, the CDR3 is TGTGCCAGCAGCCCTGGTTTCGCGACCTCTGGAAACACCATATATTTT.

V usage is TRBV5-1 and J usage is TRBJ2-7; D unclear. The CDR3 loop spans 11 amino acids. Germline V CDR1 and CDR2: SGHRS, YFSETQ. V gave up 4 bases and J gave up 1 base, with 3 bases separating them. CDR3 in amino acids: CASSPSYEQYF. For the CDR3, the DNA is TGCGCCAGCAGCCCATCCTACGAGCAGTACTTC.

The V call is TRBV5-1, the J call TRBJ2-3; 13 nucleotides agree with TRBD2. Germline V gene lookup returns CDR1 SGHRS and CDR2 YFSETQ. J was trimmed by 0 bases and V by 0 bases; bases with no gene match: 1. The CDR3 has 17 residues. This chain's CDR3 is CASSLAGLAGSTDTQYF. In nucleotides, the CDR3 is TGCGCCAGCAGCTTGGCGGGACTAGCGGGGAGCACAGATACGCAGTATTTT.

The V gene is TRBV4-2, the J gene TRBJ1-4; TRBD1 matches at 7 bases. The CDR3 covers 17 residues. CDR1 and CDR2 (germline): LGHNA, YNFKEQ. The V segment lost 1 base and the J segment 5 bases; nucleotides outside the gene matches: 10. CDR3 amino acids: CASSQAVAGTENEKLFF. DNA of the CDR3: TGTGCCAGCAGCCAAGCGGTGGCCGGGACAGAGAATGAAAAACTGTTTTTT.

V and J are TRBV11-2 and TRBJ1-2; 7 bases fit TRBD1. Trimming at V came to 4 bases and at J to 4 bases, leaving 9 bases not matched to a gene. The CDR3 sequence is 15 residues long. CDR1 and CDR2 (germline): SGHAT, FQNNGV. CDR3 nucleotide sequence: TGTGCCAGCAGCTCCACCCGCGGGACAGTCTATGGCTACACCTTC. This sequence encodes CASSSTRGTVYGYTF.

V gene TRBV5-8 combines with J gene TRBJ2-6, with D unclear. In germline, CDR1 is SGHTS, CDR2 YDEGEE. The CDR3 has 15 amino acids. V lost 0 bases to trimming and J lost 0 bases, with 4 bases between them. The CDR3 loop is CASSLGHSGANVLTF. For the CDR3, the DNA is TGTGCCAGCAGCTTGGGACACTCTGGGGCCAACGTCCTGACTTTC.

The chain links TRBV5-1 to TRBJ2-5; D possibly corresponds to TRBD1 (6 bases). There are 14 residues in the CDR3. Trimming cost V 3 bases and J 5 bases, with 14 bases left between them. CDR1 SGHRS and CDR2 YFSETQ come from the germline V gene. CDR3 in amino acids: CASSSNREWETQYF. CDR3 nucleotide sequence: TGCGCCAGCAGCTCTAACAGGGAATGGGAGACCCAGTACTTC.

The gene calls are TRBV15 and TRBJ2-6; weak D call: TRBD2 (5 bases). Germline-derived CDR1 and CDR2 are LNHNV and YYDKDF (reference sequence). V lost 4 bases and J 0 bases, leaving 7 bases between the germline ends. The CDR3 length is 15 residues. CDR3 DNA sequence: TGTGCCACCAGCACGGGGAACTCTGGGGCCAACGTCCTGACTTTC. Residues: CATSTGNSGANVLTF.

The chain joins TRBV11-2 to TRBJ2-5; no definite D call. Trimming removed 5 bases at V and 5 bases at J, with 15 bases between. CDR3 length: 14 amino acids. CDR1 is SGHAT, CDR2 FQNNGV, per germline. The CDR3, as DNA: TGTGCCAGCAGCACGTTGACCATCCGGGAGACCCAGTACTTC. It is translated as CASSTLTIRETQYF.

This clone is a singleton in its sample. As DNA, the CDR3 is TGTGCCAGTAGTCCAGCACTTGGCTCACCCCTCCACTTT. Translated, it gives CASSPALGSPLHF. This sequence joins TRBV19 and TRBJ1-6, with D uncertain. Germline values: CDR1 LNHDA, CDR2 SQIVND (reference sequence). Between the trimmed V and J ends, which lost 5 bases and 10 bases, there was a span of 12 bases. The CDR3 totals 13 residues.

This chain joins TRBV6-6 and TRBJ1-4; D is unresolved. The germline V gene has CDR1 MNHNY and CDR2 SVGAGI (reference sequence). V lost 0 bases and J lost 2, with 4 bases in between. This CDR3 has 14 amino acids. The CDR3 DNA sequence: TGTGCCAGCAGTTACTCGGGGACTAATGAAAAACTGTTTTTT. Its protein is CASSYSGTNEKLFF.

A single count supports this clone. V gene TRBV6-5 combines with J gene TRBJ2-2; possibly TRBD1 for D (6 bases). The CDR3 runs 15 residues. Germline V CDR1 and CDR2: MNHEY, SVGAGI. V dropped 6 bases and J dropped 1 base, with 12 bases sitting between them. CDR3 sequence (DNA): TGTGCCAGCAGACGCGGACAGCTGAACACCGGGGAGCTGTTTTTT. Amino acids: CASRRGQLNTGELFF.

CDR3 residues: CASSPSGSSYNEQFF. CDR3 nucleotide sequence: TGTGCCAGCAGCCCTAGCGGAAGCTCCTACAATGAGCAGTTCTTC. The V gene is TRBV7-2, the J gene TRBJ2-1; 7 bases match TRBD2. Germline loops: CDR1 SGHTA, CDR2 FQGNSA. This CDR3 has 15 residues. The V gene end was trimmed by 5 bases and the J gene end by 0 bases; junction bases not matched to a gene: 4.

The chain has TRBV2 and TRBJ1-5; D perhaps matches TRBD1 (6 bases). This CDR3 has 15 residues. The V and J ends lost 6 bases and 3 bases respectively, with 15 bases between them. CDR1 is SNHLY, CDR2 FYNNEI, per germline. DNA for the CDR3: TGTGCCAGCAGAAGAGGACAGCCAGACAATCAGCCCCAGCATTTT. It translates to CASRRGQPDNQPQHF. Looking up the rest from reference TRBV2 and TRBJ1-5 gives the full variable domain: EPEVTQTPSHQVTQMGQEVILRCVPISNHLYFYWYRQILGQKVEFLVSFYNNEISEKSEIFDDQFSVERPDGSNFTLKIRSTKLEDSAMYFCASRRGQPDNQPQHFGDGTRLSIL.

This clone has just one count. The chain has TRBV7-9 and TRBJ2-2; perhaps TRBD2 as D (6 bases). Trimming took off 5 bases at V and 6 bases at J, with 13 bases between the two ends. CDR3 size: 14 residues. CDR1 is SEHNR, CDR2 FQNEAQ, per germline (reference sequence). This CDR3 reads CASSRDGLPGELFF. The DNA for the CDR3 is TGTGCCAGCAGCCGAGACGGACTACCCGGGGAGCTGTTTTTT. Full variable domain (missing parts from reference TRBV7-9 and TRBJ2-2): DTGVSQNPRHKITKRGQNVTFRCDPISEHNRLYWYRQTLGQGPEFLTYFQNEAQLEKSRLLSDRFSAERPKGSFSTLEIQRTEQGDSAMYLCASSRDGLPGELFFGEGSRLTVL.

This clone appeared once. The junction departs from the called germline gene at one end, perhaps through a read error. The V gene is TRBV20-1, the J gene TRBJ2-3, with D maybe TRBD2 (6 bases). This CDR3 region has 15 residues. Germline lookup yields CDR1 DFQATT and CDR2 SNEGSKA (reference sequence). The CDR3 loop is CSASRAGSFTYTQYF. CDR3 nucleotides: TGCAGTGCTAGTAGGGCGGGGAGCTTCACATATACGCAGTATTTT.

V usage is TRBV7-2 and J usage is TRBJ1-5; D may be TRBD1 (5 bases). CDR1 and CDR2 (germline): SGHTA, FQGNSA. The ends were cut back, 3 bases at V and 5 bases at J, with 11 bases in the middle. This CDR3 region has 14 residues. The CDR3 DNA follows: TGTGCCAGCAGCTTGGGGGTAGGGGATCAGCCCCAGCATTTT. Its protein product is CASSLGVGDQPQHF.

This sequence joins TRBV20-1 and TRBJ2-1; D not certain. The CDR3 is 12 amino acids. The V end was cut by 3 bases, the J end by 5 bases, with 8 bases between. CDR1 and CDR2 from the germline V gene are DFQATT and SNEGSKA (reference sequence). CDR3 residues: CSASDDNNEQFF. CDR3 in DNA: TGCAGTGCTAGTGATGATAACAATGAGCAGTTCTTC.